These 3 T cell receptor beta chains were all obtained from the same sample, sequenced in a study of blood T cell repertoires in COVID-19. Measured with immunoSEQ multiplex PCR; TCRdb has only the in-frame clones, and not every one. This table has under 200,000 clones, about nine tenths appearing once. The specimen was peripheral blood. The receptors originated from a man in his forties or fifties with acute or convalescent COVID-19.

This chain joins TRBV5-8 and TRBJ2-1; D perhaps matches TRBD2 (6 bases). The V and J ends lost 3 bases and 3 bases respectively, with 7 bases between them. The CDR3 spans 13 residues. The germline V gene has CDR1 SGHTS and CDR2 YDEGEE. Here the CDR3 reads CASSSGGYNEQFF. The CDR3 region has the DNA TGTGCCAGCAGCTCCGGGGGCTACAATGAGCAGTTCTTC.

The chain employs TRBV7-3 and TRBJ2-3; tentative D call: TRBD2 (5 bases). Per germline, CDR1 SGHTA and CDR2 FQGTGA. The V gene lost 2 bases and the J gene lost 0 bases, with 9 bases spanning the gap. The CDR3 is 15 residues long. For the CDR3, the DNA is TGTGCCAGCAGCTTATGGGAGAGCAGCACAGATACGCAGTATTTT. It codes for CASSLWESSTDTQYF.

The V call is TRBV28, the J call TRBJ2-2, with 9 bases matching TRBD2. J was trimmed by 3 bases and V by 10 bases; bases with no gene match: 3. The CDR3 has 13 residues. Germline V gene data show CDR1 as MDHEN and CDR2 as SYDVKM. The DNA for the CDR3 is TGTGCCACTATAGCGGGGGACACCGGGGAGCTGTTTTTT. Amino acids: CATIAGDTGELFF. The full variable domain, with the rest looked up from reference TRBV28 and TRBJ2-2, is DVKVTQSSRYLVKRTGEKVFLECVQDMDHENMFWYRQDPGLGLRLIYFSYDVKMKEKGDIPEGYSVSREKKERFSLILESASTNQTSMYLCATIAGDTGELFFGEGSRLTVL.